The source of this TCR beta chain is a study of neoadjuvant anti-PD-1 for oral cavity cancer. Study in general: Patients without progression received a fourth nivolumab dose around day 43, then surgical resection on days 50-56.

This clone was found many times. Trimming pared 5 bases from V and 1 base from J, leaving 14 bases between. Germline V CDR1 and CDR2: MNHEY, SMNVEV (reference sequence). The CDR3 extends over 15 amino acids. Time point noted: after neoadjuvant nivolumab, at surgical resection. Two replicates per tumor sample, mostly from approximately 4.6 ug of genomic DNA. Libraries were prepared by immunoSEQ multiplex PCR; TCRdb keeps only in-frame clonotypes and omits some of them. This table has more than 30,000 clones, about 36% appearing once. This sequence joins TRBV27 and TRBJ2-5; the D is unclear. The sequence derives from a person between 40 and 79 years old with oral cavity squamous cell carcinoma. Sequenced material: tumor tissue, taken after nivolumab (anti-PD-1) treatment. The CDR3 here is CASSRKGYSQETQYF. CDR3 DNA: TGTGCCAGCAGTCGGAAGGGATACTCCCAAGAGACCCAGTACTTC.